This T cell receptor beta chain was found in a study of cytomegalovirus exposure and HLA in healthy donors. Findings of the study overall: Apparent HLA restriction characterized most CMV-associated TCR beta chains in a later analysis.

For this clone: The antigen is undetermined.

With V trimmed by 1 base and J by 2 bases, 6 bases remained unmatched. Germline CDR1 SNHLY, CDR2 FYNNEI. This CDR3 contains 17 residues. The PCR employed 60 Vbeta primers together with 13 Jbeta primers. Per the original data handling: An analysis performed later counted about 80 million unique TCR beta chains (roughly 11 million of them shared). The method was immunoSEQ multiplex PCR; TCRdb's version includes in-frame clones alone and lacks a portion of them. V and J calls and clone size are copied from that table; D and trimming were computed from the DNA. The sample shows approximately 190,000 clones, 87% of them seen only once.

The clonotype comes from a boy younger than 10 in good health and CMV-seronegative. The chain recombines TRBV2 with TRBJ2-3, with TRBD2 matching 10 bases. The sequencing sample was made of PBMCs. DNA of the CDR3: TGTGCCAGCAGTGAAGTGGAACTAGCGGGAACCACAGATACGCAGTATTTT. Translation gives CASSEVELAGTTDTQYF.